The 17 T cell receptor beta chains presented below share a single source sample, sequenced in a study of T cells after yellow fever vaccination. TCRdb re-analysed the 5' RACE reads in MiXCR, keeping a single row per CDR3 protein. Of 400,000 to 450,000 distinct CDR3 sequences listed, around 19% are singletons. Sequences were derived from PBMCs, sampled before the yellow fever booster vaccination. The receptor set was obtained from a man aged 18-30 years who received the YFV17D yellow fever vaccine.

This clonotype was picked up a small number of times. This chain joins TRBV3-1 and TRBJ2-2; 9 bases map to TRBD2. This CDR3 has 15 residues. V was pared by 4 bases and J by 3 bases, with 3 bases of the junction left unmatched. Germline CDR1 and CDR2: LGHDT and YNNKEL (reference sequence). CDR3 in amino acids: CASSPLAGYTGELFF. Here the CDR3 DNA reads TGTGCCAGCAGCCCTCTAGCGGGGTACACCGGGGAGCTGTTTTTT.

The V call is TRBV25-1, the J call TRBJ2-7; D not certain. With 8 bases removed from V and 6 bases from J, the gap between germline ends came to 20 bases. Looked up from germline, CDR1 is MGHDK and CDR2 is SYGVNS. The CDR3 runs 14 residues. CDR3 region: CASSEGFFRGEQYF. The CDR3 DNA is TGTGCCAGCTCCGAAGGCTTCTTTCGAGGCGAGCAGTACTTC.

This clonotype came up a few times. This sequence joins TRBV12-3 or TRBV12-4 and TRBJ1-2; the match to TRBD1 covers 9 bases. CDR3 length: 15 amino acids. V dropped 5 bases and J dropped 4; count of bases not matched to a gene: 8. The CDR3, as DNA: TGTGCCAGCAGTGTAGACAGGGGGGAGTCCTATGGCTACACCTTC. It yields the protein CASSVDRGESYGYTF.

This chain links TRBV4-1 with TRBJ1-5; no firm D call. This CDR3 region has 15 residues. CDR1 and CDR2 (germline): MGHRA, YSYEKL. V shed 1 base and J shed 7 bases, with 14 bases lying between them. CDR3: CASSQGRAPGQPQHF. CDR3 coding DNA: TGCGCCAGCAGCCAAGGGAGGGCTCCCGGGCAGCCCCAGCATTTT.

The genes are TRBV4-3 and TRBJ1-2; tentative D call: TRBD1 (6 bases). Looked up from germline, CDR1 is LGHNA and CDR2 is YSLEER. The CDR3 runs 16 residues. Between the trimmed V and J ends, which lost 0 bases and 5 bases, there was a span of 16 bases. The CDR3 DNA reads TGCGCCAGCAGCCAAGATCCCGGGGGCGCCGGGTATGGCTACACCTTC. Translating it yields CASSQDPGGAGYGYTF.

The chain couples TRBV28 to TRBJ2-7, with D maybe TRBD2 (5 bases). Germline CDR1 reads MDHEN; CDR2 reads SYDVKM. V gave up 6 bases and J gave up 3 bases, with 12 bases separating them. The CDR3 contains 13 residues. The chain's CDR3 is CASSPGSYYEQYV. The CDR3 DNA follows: TGTGCCAGCAGCCCGGGATCTTACTACGAGCAGTACGTC.

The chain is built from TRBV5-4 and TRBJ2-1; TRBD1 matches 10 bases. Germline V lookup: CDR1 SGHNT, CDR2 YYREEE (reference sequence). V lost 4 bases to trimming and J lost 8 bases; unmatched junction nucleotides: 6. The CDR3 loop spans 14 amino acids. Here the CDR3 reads CASSRGQGGDEQFF. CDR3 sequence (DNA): TGTGCCAGCAGCCGCGGACAGGGGGGGGATGAGCAGTTCTTC. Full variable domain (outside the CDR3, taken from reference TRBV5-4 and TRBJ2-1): ETGVTQSPTHLIKTRGQQVTLRCSSQSGHNTVSWYQQALGQGPQFIFQYYREEENGRGNFPPRFSGLQFPNYSSELNVNALELDDSALYLCASSRGQGGDEQFFGPGTRLTVL.

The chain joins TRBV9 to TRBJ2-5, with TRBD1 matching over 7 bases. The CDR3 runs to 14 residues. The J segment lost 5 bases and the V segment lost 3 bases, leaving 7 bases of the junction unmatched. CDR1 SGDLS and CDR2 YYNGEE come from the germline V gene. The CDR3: CASSAGTVYETQYF. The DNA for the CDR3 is TGTGCCAGCAGCGCAGGGACAGTCTACGAGACCCAGTACTTC.

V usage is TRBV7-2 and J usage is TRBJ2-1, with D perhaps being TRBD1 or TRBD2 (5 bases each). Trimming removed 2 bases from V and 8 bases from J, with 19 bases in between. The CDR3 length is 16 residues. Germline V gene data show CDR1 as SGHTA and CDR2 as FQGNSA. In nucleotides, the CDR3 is TGTGCCAGCAGCTTATCTGGGGGAAGGGTCCTTTATGAGCAGTTCTTC. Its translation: CASSLSGGRVLYEQFF.

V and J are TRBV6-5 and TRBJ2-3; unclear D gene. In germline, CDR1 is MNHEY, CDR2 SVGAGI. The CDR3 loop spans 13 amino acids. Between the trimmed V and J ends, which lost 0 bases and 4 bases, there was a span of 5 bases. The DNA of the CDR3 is TGTGCCAGCAGTTACTCGCATCCAGATACGCAGTATTTT. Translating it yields CASSYSHPDTQYF.

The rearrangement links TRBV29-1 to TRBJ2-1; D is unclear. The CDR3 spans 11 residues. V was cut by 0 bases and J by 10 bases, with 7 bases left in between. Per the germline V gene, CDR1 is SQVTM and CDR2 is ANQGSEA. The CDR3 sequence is CSVEDRSEQFF. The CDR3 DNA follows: TGCAGCGTTGAAGATAGGTCCGAGCAGTTCTTC.

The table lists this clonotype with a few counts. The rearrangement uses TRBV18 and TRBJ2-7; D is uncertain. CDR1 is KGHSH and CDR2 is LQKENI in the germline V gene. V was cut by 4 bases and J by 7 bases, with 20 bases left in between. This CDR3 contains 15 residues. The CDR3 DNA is TGTGCCAGCTCACTTCTAAGGGCTTACGAAGGGGAGCAGTACTTC. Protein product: CASSLLRAYEGEQYF.

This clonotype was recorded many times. In DNA form, the CDR3 reads TGTGCCAGCAGGAGGGGACTAGCGGGGGGGAGCTCCTACAATGAGCAGTTCTTC. Residues: CASRRGLAGGSSYNEQFF. V usage is TRBV6-5 and J usage is TRBJ2-1; 16 nucleotides agree with TRBD2. The V segment lost 6 bases and the J segment 0 bases; nucleotides outside the gene matches: 5. Germline CDR1 MNHEY, CDR2 SVGAGI. The CDR3 extends over 18 amino acids.

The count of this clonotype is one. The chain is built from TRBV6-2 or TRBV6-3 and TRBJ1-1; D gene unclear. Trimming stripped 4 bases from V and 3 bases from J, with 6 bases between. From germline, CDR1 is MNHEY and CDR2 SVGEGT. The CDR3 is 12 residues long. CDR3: CASSSTYTEAFF. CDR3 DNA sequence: TGTGCCAGCAGTTCAACTTACACTGAAGCTTTCTTT.

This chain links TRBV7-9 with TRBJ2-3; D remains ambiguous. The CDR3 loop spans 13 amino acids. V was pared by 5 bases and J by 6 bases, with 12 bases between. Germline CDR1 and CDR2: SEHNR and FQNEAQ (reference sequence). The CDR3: CASSRAPMDTQYF. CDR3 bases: TGTGCCAGCAGCCGGGCCCCCATGGATACGCAGTATTTT.

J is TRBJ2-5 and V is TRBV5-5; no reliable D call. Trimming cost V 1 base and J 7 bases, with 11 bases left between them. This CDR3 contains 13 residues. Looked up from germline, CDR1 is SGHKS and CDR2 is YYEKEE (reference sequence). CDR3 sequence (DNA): TGTGCCAGCAGCTTGAGGGATTCGAGGACCCAGTACTTC. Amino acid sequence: CASSLRDSRTQYF.

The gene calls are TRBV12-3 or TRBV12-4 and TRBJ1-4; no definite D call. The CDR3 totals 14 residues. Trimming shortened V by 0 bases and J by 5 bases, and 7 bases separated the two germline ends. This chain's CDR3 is CASSLAIQNEKLFF. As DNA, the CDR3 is TGTGCCAGCAGTTTAGCAATCCAGAATGAAAAACTGTTTTTT.